These 32 T cell receptor beta chains came from one sample sequenced in a study of CD8+ T cells in alopecia areata. After isolation, RNA underwent reverse transcription to generate cDNA as the sequencing template. TCRdb's table, derived via immunoSEQ multiplex PCR, lists solely in-frame clones and lacks some. This table has roughly 60,000 clones, about half appearing once. Treatment described: oral pan-JAK inhibitor, 5-10 mg twice daily. This sample comprised CD8+ T cells sorted from blood, obtained around week 37, from a patient treated with tofacitinib. Receptors originate from a human donor with alopecia areata.

The rearrangement uses TRBV4-3 and TRBJ2-3; maybe TRBD2 (5 bases). V shed 0 bases and J shed 0 bases, with 10 bases lying between them. The CDR3 is 16 residues long. CDR1 is LGHNA, CDR2 YSLEER, per germline. In nucleotides, the CDR3 is TGCGCCAGCAGCCAAGATCGGAGGCTTAGCACAGATACGCAGTATTTT. It codes for CASSQDRRLSTDTQYF.

CDR3 DNA: TGTGCCTGGGCTGGGGGGCCTCCACCCGAGCAGTACTTC. Translation: CAWAGGPPPEQYF. The genes are TRBV30 and TRBJ2-7; the D gene could be TRBD1 or TRBD2 (6 bases each). CDR1 and CDR2 (germline): GTSNPN, SVGIG (reference sequence). The V end lost 5 bases, the J end lost 6 bases, and 17 bases lay between the germline ends. The length of the CDR3 is 13 residues.

The chain combines TRBV7-9 with TRBJ2-2; D not resolved. The germline V gene encodes CDR1 SEHNR and CDR2 FQNEAQ (reference sequence). V gave up 4 bases and J gave up 5 bases, with 14 bases separating them. The CDR3 spans 15 residues. The chain's CDR3 is CASSSWTESTGELFF. The CDR3 coding sequence is TGTGCCAGCAGCTCGTGGACCGAATCGACCGGGGAGCTGTTTTTT. The full variable domain, in which reference TRBV7-9 and TRBJ2-2 provide the parts outside the CDR3, is DTGVSQNPRHKITKRGQNVTFRCDPISEHNRLYWYRQTLGQGPEFLTYFQNEAQLEKSRLLSDRFSAERPKGSFSTLEIQRTEQGDSAMYLCASSSWTESTGELFFGEGSRLTVL.

This clone has a handful of counts. The J gene is TRBJ1-5, the V gene TRBV27, with D unclear. The CDR3 contains 15 residues. Trimming cost V 1 base and J 3 bases, with 10 bases left between them. Germline CDR1 reads MNHEY; CDR2 reads SMNVEV (reference sequence). The DNA of the CDR3 is TGTGCCAGCAGTTTATTTTTGAACTCCAATCAGCCCCAGCATTTT. Translated, it gives CASSLFLNSNQPQHF.

The rearrangement uses TRBV29-1 and TRBJ2-1, with a possible D match to TRBD2 (5 bases). The V and J ends lost 3 bases and 9 bases respectively, with 6 bases between them. The CDR3 length is 10 residues. CDR1 is SQVTM and CDR2 is ANQGSEA in the germline V gene. CDR3 in amino acids: CSVETIEQFF. CDR3 in DNA: TGCAGCGTTGAGACTATTGAGCAGTTCTTC.

The rearrangement joins TRBV4-1 to TRBJ2-3; D is uncertain. Germline CDR1 is MGHRA and CDR2 is YSYEKL. The CDR3 is 12 residues long. V shed 4 bases and J shed 4 bases, with 6 bases lying between them. The CDR3 loop reads CASSLNADTQYF. The CDR3 coding sequence is TGCGCCAGCAGCCTTAACGCAGATACGCAGTATTTT.

This chain links TRBV2 with TRBJ2-3; D possibly corresponds to TRBD2 (6 bases). V lost 3 bases, J lost 2 bases, and 12 bases lay in between. CDR1 is SNHLY, CDR2 FYNNEI, per germline. This CDR3 has 15 residues. CDR3 in DNA: TGTGCCAGCAGTGAGGGGACTTTCGACACAGATACGCAGTATTTT. Its protein is CASSEGTFDTDTQYF. Together with reference TRBV2 and TRBJ2-3, the CDR3 gives the full variable domain: EPEVTQTPSHQVTQMGQEVILRCVPISNHLYFYWYRQILGQKVEFLVSFYNNEISEKSEIFDDQFSVERPDGSNFTLKIRSTKLEDSAMYFCASSEGTFDTDTQYFGPGTRLTVL.

V and J are TRBV29-1 and TRBJ2-7, with 11 bases aligning to TRBD1. J gave up 4 bases and V 1 base, and 6 bases lay outside the gene matches. In germline, CDR1 is SQVTM, CDR2 ANQGSEA. This CDR3 is built from 15 residues. CDR3 in DNA: TGCAGCGTTGAAGGGGGACAGGGGGTCGGATACGAGCAGTACTTC. It yields the protein CSVEGGQGVGYEQYF.

V gene TRBV29-1 combines with J gene TRBJ2-7; D is possibly TRBD1 (6 bases). Germline CDR1 and CDR2: SQVTM and ANQGSEA. The CDR3 contains 13 residues. V was clipped by 7 bases and J by 3 bases, with 16 bases between them. The CDR3 DNA follows: TGCAGCGCCGCCGAGGGGGAGTACTACGAGCAGTACTTC. It translates to CSAAEGEYYEQYF.

A remark on this clone: At the DNA level, this CDR3 is encoded by other sequences in the same sample as well. The genes are TRBV5-1 and TRBJ2-1; D possibly corresponds to TRBD2 (5 bases). This CDR3 contains 14 residues. Trimming left V 4 bases short and J 2 bases short, with 10 bases between. Germline CDR1 SGHRS, CDR2 YFSETQ. The CDR3 loop reads CASSLYGAYNEQFF. The CDR3 DNA reads TGCGCCAGCAGCCTCTACGGGGCCTACAATGAGCAGTTCTTC.

CDR3 loop: CATRTSAQETQYF. In DNA, the CDR3 is TGTGCCACCCGGACTAGCGCCCAAGAGACCCAGTACTTC. The chain recombines TRBV6-1 with TRBJ2-5; the match to TRBD2 covers 9 bases. Trimming took 10 bases from V and 1 from J; bases not matched to a gene: 4. This CDR3 is built from 13 residues. Germline-derived CDR1 and CDR2 are MNHNS and SASEGT.

The chain carries TRBV27 and TRBJ1-1; D uncertain. Germline-derived CDR1 and CDR2 are MNHEY and SMNVEV (reference sequence). V dropped 4 bases and J dropped 3 bases, with 18 bases sitting between them. This CDR3 has 16 residues. CDR3 region: CASSSHIVRRDTEAFF. CDR3 coding DNA: TGTGCCAGCAGTTCCCATATTGTTAGGAGGGACACTGAAGCTTTCTTT.

The CDR3 nucleotides are TGTGCCAGCAGCTTCGGAGGACAGGGGGCACGCTATGGCTACACCTTC. Protein product: CASSFGGQGARYGYTF. This chain uses TRBV7-9 with TRBJ1-2; 11 positions match TRBD1. V shed 3 bases, J shed 4 bases, and the junction held 7 bases outside the gene matches. CDR3 length: 16 residues. Germline values: CDR1 SEHNR, CDR2 FQNEAQ (reference sequence).

The V and J genes are TRBV9 and TRBJ2-1, with a possible D match to TRBD2 (6 bases). This CDR3 is 15 amino acids long. From germline, CDR1 is SGDLS and CDR2 YYNGEE. V was cut by 4 bases and J by 4 bases, with 15 bases left in between. The CDR3 protein is CASSPRDAGYNEQFF. The CDR3 DNA follows: TGTGCCAGCAGCCCAAGGGACGCGGGGTACAATGAGCAGTTCTTC.

The CDR3 sequence: CASSSGEGNQPQHF. The CDR3 DNA is TGTGCCAGCAGTTCAGGGGAGGGCAATCAGCCCCAGCATTTT. The rearrangement links TRBV6-5 to TRBJ1-5; D might be TRBD1 (6 bases). CDR3 length: 14 amino acids. Trimming stripped 4 bases from V and 2 bases from J, with 9 bases between. Germline CDR1 reads MNHEY; CDR2 reads SVGAGI.

The CDR3 region is CSVEGGFAGPYEQYF. The CDR3 DNA reads TGCAGCGTTGAAGGAGGTTTTGCGGGACCCTACGAGCAGTACTTC. The chain employs TRBV29-1 and TRBJ2-7, with a tentative D call TRBD2 (6 bases). Germline CDR1 and CDR2: SQVTM and ANQGSEA. This CDR3 spans 15 amino acids. V lost 1 base to trimming and J lost 2 bases, with 15 bases between them.

This clone showed up just a few times. The chain has TRBV7-9 and TRBJ1-4; TRBD1 aligns across 7 bases. Germline-derived CDR1 and CDR2 are SEHNR and FQNEAQ (reference sequence). The CDR3 length is 13 residues. The ends lost 5 bases at V and 8 bases at J; junction bases unmatched: 5. In DNA, the CDR3 is TGTGCCAGCAGCCGGACAGGAGAGGAAAAACTGTTTTTT. It specifies CASSRTGEEKLFF.

The gene calls are TRBV9 and TRBJ1-2; TRBD1 agrees at 10 bases. The length of the CDR3 is 14 residues. CDR1 and CDR2 (germline): SGDLS, YYNGEE. Trimming took 4 bases from V and 2 from J; bases not matched to a gene: 2. CDR3 nucleotides: TGTGCCAGCAGCCCGGGACAGGGGAACTATGGCTACACCTTC. Encoded protein: CASSPGQGNYGYTF.

This rearrangement joins TRBV4-3 to TRBJ1-5; weak D call: TRBD1 (6 bases). This CDR3 is 15 amino acids long. Trimming shortened V by 4 bases and J by 0 bases, and 10 bases separated the two germline ends. Per the germline V gene, CDR1 is LGHNA and CDR2 is YSLEER. The CDR3 sequence: CASSPDRYSNQPQHF. As DNA, the CDR3 is TGCGCCAGCAGCCCTGACAGGTATAGCAATCAGCCCCAGCATTTT.

As for this clone: This sample includes further DNA sequences coding for the same CDR3. The gene calls are TRBV20-1 and TRBJ2-1; no clear D. V shed 5 bases and J shed 4 bases, with 6 bases lying between them. Germline V CDR1 and CDR2: DFQATT, SNEGSKA (reference sequence). This CDR3 spans 11 amino acids. For the CDR3, the DNA is TGCAGTGCTCCCTTGTACAATGAGCAGTTCTTC. This encodes CSAPLYNEQFF.

The rearrangement links TRBV7-9 to TRBJ1-5; D unresolved. V was cut by 4 bases and J by 7 bases, with 8 bases left in between. The CDR3 contains 12 residues. Germline CDR1 reads SEHNR; CDR2 reads FQNEAQ (reference sequence). The CDR3, as DNA: TGTGCCAGCAGCTACCGAGACCAGCCCCAGCATTTT. Its protein product is CASSYRDQPQHF.

This chain connects TRBV6-5 to TRBJ2-7; the match to TRBD1 covers 9 bases. V shed 2 bases, J shed 4 bases, and the junction held 6 bases outside the gene matches. The CDR3 contains 15 residues. The V gene's germline CDR1 is MNHEY and CDR2 SVGAGI. The CDR3 DNA follows: TGTGCCAGCAGTTACCCCGGGACAGGGACATACGAGCAGTACTTC. Amino acid sequence: CASSYPGTGTYEQYF.

This chain links TRBV23-1 with TRBJ2-7; D is undetermined. TRBV23-1 is an ORF; its function is uncertain. V was cut by 6 bases and J by 3 bases, with 12 bases left in between. The CDR3 contains 13 residues. CDR3 residues: CASSQVRDYEQYF. The CDR3 nucleotides read TGCGCCAGCAGCCAAGTAAGGGACTACGAGCAGTACTTC.

This clone was observed a handful of times. The rearrangement joins TRBV7-9 to TRBJ2-3; unclear D gene. Between the trimmed V and J ends, which lost 1 base and 5 bases, there was a span of 10 bases. The CDR3 has 14 residues. The V gene's germline CDR1 is SEHNR and CDR2 FQNEAQ (reference sequence). The CDR3 spells CASSLGARGDTQYF. DNA of the CDR3: TGTGCCAGCAGCTTAGGGGCACGCGGAGATACGCAGTATTTT.

This clone was found a few times. The rearrangement joins TRBV5-1 to TRBJ1-1; 8 nucleotides match TRBD1. Germline lookup yields CDR1 SGHRS and CDR2 YFSETQ. This CDR3 spans 15 amino acids. J was trimmed by 6 bases and V by 1 base; bases with no gene match: 8. CDR3 sequence reads: CASSLRAGGWPEAFF. The CDR3 DNA follows: TGCGCCAGCAGCTTGAGGGCAGGGGGCTGGCCTGAAGCTTTCTTT.

The table lists this clone with a few counts. The J gene is TRBJ2-5, the V gene TRBV29-1; TRBD1 matches 7 bases. The CDR3 loop spans 14 amino acids. CDR1 SQVTM and CDR2 ANQGSEA come from the germline V gene. V trimming: 4 bases; J trimming: 5 bases; junction bases outside the gene matches: 10. This chain's CDR3 is CSVVPRGGGETQYF. CDR3 DNA sequence: TGCAGCGTTGTGCCCAGAGGGGGCGGGGAGACCCAGTACTTC.

This clone was seen more than once but under ten times. The chain recombines TRBV30 with TRBJ2-1, with 11 bases matching TRBD2. The CDR3 contains 14 residues. Germline assignment: CDR1 GTSNPN and CDR2 SVGIG (reference sequence). J was trimmed by 6 bases and V by 4 bases; bases with no gene match: 5. The CDR3, as DNA: TGTGCCTGGATCCTAGCGGGAGGCCGCAATGAGCAGTTCTTC. The encoded protein is CAWILAGGRNEQFF.

The chain carries TRBV2 and TRBJ2-7; D gene ambiguous. Germline V lookup: CDR1 SNHLY, CDR2 FYNNEI. The CDR3 is 19 residues long. The germline V and J ends were trimmed by 3 bases and 2 bases, with 26 bases remaining between them. DNA for the CDR3: TGTGCCAGCAGTGAGGACCAAAGGGCCCCGCGAAGCGCCCCCTACGAGCAGTACTTC. It specifies CASSEDQRAPRSAPYEQYF.

This chain uses TRBV29-1 with TRBJ1-2; weak D call: TRBD1 (6 bases). Germline CDR1 reads SQVTM; CDR2 reads ANQGSEA. V lost 6 bases and J lost 4, with 12 bases in between. This CDR3 is 12 amino acids long. In DNA form, the CDR3 reads TGCAGCGTGAGGACAGCAGCCTATGGCTACACCTTC. It translates to CSVRTAAYGYTF.

This clone was counted a single time. The chain has TRBV9 and TRBJ1-1; D unclear. This CDR3 has 13 residues. V lost 4 bases to trimming and J lost 2 bases, with 9 bases between them. CDR1 is SGDLS, CDR2 YYNGEE, per germline. CDR3 in DNA: TGTGCCAGCAGCTTGGGAGATAACACTGAAGCTTTCTTT. Its translation: CASSLGDNTEAFF. The full variable domain, rest sourced from reference TRBV9 and TRBJ1-1, is DSGVTQTPKHLITATGQRVTLRCSPRSGDLSVYWYQQSLDQGLQFLIQYYNGEERAKGNILERFSAQQFPDLHSELNLSSLELGDSALYFCASSLGDNTEAFFGQGTRLTVV.

The table lists this clone with a few counts. Germline and junction disagree at one end, which may indicate a read error. The chain recombines TRBV10-3 with TRBJ2-3, with 11 nucleotides matching TRBD2. The CDR3 contains 17 residues. Germline V gives CDR1 ENHRY, CDR2 SYGVKD. The CDR3 DNA is TGTGCCAGCAGTGAAACCATAGCGGGAGGGCCCGAAGATACGCAGTATTTT. Amino acids: CASSETIAGGPEDTQYF.

The chain employs TRBV4-1 and TRBJ1-1, with a weak D call TRBD1 (5 bases). V was clipped by 2 bases and J by 0 bases, with 16 bases between them. The germline V gene encodes CDR1 MGHRA and CDR2 YSYEKL. The CDR3 loop spans 17 amino acids. The CDR3 bases are TGCGCCAGCAGCCAATACCACGGGGCTGAGGTGAACACTGAAGCTTTCTTT. Translation gives CASSQYHGAEVNTEAFF.